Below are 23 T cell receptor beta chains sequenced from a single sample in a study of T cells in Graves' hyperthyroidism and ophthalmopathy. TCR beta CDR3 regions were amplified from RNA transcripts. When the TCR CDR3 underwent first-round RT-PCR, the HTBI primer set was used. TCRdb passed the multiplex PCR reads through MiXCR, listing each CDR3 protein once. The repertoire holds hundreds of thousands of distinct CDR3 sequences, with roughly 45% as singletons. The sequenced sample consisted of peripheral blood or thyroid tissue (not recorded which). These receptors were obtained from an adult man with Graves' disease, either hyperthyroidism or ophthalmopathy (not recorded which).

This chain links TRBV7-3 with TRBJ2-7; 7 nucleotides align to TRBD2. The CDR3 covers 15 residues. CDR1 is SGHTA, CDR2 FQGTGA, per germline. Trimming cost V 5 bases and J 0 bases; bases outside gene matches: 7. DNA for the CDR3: TGTGCCAGCAGCCACGGACTAGGCGACTCCTACGAGCAGTACTTC. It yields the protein CASSHGLGDSYEQYF. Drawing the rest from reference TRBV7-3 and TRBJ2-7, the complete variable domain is GAGVSQTPSNKVTEKGKYVELRCDPISGHTALYWYRQSLGQGPEFLIYFQGTGAADDSGLPNDRFFAVRPEGSVSTLKIQRTERGDSAVYLCASSHGLGDSYEQYFGPGTRLTVT.

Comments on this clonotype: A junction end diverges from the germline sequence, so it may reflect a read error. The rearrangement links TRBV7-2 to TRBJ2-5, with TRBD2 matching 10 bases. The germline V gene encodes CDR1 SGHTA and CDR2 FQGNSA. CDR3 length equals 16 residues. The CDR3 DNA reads TGTGCCGGCAGAGGCCCCGGACTAGCGGTACAAGAGACCCAGTACTTC. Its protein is CAGRGPGLAVQETQYF.

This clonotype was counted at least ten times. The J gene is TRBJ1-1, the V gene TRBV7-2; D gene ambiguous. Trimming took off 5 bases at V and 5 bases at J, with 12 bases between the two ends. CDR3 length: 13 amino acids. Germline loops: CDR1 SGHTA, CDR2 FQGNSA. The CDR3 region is CASSLKGRTEAFF. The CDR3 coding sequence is TGTGCCAGCAGCCTTAAGGGTAGGACTGAAGCTTTCTTT.

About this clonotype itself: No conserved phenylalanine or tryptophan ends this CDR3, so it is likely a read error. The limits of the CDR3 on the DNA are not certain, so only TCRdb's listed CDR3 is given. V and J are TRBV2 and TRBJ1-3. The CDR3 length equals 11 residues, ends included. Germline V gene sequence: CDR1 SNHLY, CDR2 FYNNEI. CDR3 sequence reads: CASSGRTGRDT.

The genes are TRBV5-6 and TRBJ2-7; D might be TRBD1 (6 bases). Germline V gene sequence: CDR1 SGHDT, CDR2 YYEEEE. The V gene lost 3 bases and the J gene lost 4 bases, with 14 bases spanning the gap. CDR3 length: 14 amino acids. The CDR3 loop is CASSSGASSYEQYF. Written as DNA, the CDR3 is TGTGCCAGCAGCTCAGGGGCTAGCAGTTACGAGCAGTACTTC. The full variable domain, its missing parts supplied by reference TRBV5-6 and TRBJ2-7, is DAGVTQSPTHLIKTRGQQVTLRCSPKSGHDTVSWYQQALGQGPQFIFQYYEEEERQRGNFPDRFSGHQFPNYSSELNVNALLLGDSALYLCASSSGASSYEQYFGPGTRLTVT.

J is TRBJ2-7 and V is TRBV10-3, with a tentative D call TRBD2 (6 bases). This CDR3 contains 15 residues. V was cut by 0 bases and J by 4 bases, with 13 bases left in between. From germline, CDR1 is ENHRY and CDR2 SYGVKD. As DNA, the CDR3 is TGTGCCATCAGTGAGTCATCGGGAGTAGGGTACGAGCAGTACTTC. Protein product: CAISESSGVGYEQYF.

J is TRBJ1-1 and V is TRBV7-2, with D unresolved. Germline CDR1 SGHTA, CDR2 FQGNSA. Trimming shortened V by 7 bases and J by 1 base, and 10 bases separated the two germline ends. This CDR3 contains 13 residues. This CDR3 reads CASTLASNTEAFF. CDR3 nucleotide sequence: TGTGCCAGCACCTTGGCGTCGAACACTGAAGCTTTCTTT.

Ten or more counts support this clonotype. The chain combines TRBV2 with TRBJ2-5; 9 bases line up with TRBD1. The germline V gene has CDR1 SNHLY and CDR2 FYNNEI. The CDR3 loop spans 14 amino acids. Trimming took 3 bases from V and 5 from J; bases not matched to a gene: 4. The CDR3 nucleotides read TGTGCCAGCAGTGATAACAGGGGGCAGGAGACCCAGTACTTC. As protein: CASSDNRGQETQYF.

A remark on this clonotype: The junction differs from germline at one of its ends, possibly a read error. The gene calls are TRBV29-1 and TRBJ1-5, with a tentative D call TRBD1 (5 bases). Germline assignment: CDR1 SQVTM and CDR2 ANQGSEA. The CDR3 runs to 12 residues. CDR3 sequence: CSVGDGNQHQHF. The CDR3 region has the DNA TGCAGCGTTGGGGACGGCAATCAGCACCAGCATTTT.

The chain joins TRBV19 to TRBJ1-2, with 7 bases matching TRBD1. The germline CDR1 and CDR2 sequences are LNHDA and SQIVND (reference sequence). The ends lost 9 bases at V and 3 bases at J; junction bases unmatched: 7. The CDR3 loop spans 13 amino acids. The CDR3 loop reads CASNLDRDYGYTF. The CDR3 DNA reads TGTGCCAGCAATCTCGACAGGGACTATGGCTACACCTTC.

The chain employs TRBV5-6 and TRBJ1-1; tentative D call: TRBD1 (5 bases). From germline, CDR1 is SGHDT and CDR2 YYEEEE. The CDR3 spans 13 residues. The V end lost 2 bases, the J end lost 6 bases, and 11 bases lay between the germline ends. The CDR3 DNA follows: TGTGCCAGCAGCTTCCCAGGGATCGCTGAAGCTTTCTTT. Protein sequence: CASSFPGIAEAFF.

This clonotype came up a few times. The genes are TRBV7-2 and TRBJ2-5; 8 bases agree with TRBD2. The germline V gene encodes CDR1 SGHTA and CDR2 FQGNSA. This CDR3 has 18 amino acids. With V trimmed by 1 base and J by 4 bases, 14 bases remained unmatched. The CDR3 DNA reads TGTGCCAGCAGCTTAGGGTCCCCTAGCGGGCTCTTGGGAGAGACCCAGTACTTC. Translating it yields CASSLGSPSGLLGETQYF.

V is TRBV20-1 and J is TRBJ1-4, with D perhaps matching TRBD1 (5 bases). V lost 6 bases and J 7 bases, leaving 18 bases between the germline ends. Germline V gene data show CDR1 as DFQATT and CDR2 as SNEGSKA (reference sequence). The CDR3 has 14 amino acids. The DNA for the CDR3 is TGCAGTGCGCTGACCCGGGACGTTCTTGAAAAACTGTTTTTT. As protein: CSALTRDVLEKLFF.

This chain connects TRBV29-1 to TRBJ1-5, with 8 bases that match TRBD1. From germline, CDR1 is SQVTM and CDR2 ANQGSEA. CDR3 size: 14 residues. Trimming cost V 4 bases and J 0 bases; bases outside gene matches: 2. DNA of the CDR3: TGCAGCGTTGCGACAGGGGTTAGCAATCAGCCCCAGCATTTT. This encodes CSVATGVSNQPQHF.

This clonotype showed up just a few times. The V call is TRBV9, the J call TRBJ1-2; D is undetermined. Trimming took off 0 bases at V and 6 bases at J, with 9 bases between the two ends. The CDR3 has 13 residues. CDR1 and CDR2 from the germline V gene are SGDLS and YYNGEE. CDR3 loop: CASSVGQKHGYTF. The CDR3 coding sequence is TGTGCCAGCAGCGTAGGCCAGAAGCATGGCTACACCTTC.

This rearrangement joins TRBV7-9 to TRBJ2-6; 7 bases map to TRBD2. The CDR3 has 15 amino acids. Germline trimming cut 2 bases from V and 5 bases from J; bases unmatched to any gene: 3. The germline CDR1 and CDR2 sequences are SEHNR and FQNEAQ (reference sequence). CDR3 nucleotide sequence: TGTGCCAGCAGCTTAAGCAGCGGGAGGGCCAACGTCCTGACTTTC. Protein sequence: CASSLSSGRANVLTF. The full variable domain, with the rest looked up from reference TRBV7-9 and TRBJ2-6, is DTGVSQNPRHKITKRGQNVTFRCDPISEHNRLYWYRQTLGQGPEFLTYFQNEAQLEKSRLLSDRFSAERPKGSFSTLEIQRTEQGDSAMYLCASSLSSGRANVLTFGAGSRLTVL.

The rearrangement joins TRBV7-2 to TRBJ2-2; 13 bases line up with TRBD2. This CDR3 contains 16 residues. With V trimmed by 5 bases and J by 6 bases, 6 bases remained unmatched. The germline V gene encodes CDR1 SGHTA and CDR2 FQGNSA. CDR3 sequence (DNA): TGTGCCAGCAGCGAACTAGCGGGGGGGCAACCCGGGGAGCTGTTTTTT. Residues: CASSELAGGQPGELFF.

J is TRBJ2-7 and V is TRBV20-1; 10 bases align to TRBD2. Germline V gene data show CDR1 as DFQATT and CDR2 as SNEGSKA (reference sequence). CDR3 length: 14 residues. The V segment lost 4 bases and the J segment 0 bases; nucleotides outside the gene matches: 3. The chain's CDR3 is CSATGTSDSYEQYF. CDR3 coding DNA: TGCAGTGCTACCGGGACTAGCGACTCCTACGAGCAGTACTTC.

CDR3: CAISAVQGPVQPQHF. The CDR3 DNA sequence: TGTGCCATCAGTGCTGTACAGGGGCCGGTTCAGCCCCAGCATTTT. The chain has TRBV10-3 and TRBJ1-5; 7 nucleotides match TRBD1. CDR1 and CDR2 (germline): ENHRY, SYGVKD. V was pared by 4 bases and J by 6 bases, with 9 bases of the junction left unmatched. The CDR3 sequence is 15 residues long.

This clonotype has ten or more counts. In DNA, the CDR3 is TGTGCCAGTAGTATTGTTGGGACAGGGTGGAATCAGCCCCAGCATTTT. This encodes CASSIVGTGWNQPQHF. The J gene is TRBJ1-5, the V gene TRBV19; 9 bases match TRBD1. CDR3 length: 16 amino acids. The J segment lost 4 bases and the V segment lost 3 bases, leaving 7 bases of the junction unmatched. Germline V gives CDR1 LNHDA, CDR2 SQIVND (reference sequence). The full variable domain, rest sourced from reference TRBV19 and TRBJ1-5, is DGGITQSPKYLFRKEGQNVTLSCEQNLNHDAMYWYRQDPGQGLRLIYYSQIVNDFQKGDIAEGYSVSREKKESFPLTVTSAQKNPTAFYLCASSIVGTGWNQPQHFGDGTRLSIL.

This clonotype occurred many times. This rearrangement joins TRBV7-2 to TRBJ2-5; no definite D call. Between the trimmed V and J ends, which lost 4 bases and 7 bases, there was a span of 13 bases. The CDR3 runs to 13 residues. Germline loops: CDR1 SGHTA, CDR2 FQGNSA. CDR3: CASSSSRLGTQYF. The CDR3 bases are TGTGCCAGCAGCTCGTCCCGACTTGGGACCCAGTACTTC.

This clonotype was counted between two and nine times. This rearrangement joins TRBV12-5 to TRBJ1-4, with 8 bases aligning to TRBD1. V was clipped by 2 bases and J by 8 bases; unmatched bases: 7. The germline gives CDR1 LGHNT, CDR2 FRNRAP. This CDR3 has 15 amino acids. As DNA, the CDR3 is TGTGCTAGTGGTTTGAAAGGACAGGGACGGGAAAAACTGTTTTTT. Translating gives CASGLKGQGREKLFF.

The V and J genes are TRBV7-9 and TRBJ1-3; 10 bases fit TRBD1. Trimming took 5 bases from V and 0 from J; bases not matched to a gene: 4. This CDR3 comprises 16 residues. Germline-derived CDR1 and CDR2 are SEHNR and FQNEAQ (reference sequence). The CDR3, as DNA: TGTGCCAGCAGCCAGGGACAGGGGACCTCTGGAAACACCATATATTTT. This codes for CASSQGQGTSGNTIYF.